A single sample is the source of the 18 T cell receptor beta chains below, sequenced in a study of blood T cells in healthy people across ages. It was with a sample-barcoded 5' primer and a J-beta primer mix that a second PCR of about 7 to 12 cycles was run. TCRdb re-derived calls from the 5' RACE reads in MiXCR, one entry per CDR3 protein. Among under 1,000,000 distinct CDR3 sequences, about half were seen once, and the ten largest hold 15% to 20%. Sequencing was done on a sample of blood. These receptors were obtained from an elderly man in good health.

This chain uses TRBV6-6 with TRBJ2-7, with a possible D match to TRBD1 (6 bases). The V end lost 11 bases, the J end lost 2 bases, and 16 bases lay between the germline ends. Germline V CDR1 and CDR2: MNHNY, SVGAGI (reference sequence). This CDR3 spans 13 amino acids. The CDR3 loop reads CAATGLGTYEQYF. The CDR3, as DNA: TGTGCCGCCACAGGGTTGGGGACCTACGAGCAGTACTTC.

V gene TRBV9 combines with J gene TRBJ2-7, with D tentatively TRBD1 or TRBD2 (5 bases each). With 0 bases removed from V and 3 bases from J, the gap between germline ends came to 10 bases. Per germline, CDR1 SGDLS and CDR2 YYNGEE. CDR3 size: 14 residues. CDR3: CASSVEGTSYEQYF. As DNA, the CDR3 is TGTGCCAGCAGCGTAGAGGGGACGAGCTACGAGCAGTACTTC. The variable domain in full, with the rest retrieved from reference TRBV9 and TRBJ2-7, is DSGVTQTPKHLITATGQRVTLRCSPRSGDLSVYWYQQSLDQGLQFLIQYYNGEERAKGNILERFSAQQFPDLHSELNLSSLELGDSALYFCASSVEGTSYEQYFGPGTRLTVT.

This clonotype occurred once. Given a much more abundant clone one base away, this may be a read error. The V gene is TRBV4-1, the J gene TRBJ2-7; TRBD1 matches at 9 bases. Per germline, CDR1 MGHRA and CDR2 YSYEKL. The CDR3 runs 15 residues. The J segment lost 3 bases and the V segment lost 3 bases, leaving 6 bases of the junction unmatched. CDR3 protein: CASSQPGQGIYEQYF. CDR3 nucleotide sequence: TGCGCCAGCAGCCAGCCGGGACAGGGAATCTACGAGCAGTACTTC.

The rearrangement joins TRBV9 to TRBJ1-2; D possibly corresponds to TRBD1 (5 bases). CDR1 is SGDLS and CDR2 is YYNGEE in the germline V gene. Trimming pared 1 base from V and 4 bases from J, leaving 8 bases between. There are 13 residues in the CDR3. The CDR3 DNA is TGTGCCAGCAGCGTATCAGGGCTCTATGGCTACACCTTC. Translation gives CASSVSGLYGYTF.

CDR3 amino acids: CASSLEGYGRSTDTQYF. CDR3 in DNA: TGTGCCAGCAGCTTGGAGGGGTACGGTCGTAGCACAGATACGCAGTATTTT. V is TRBV11-2 and J is TRBJ2-3; D might be TRBD2 (6 bases). Trimming left V 3 bases short and J 0 bases short, with 16 bases between. Germline CDR1 and CDR2: SGHAT and FQNNGV. This CDR3 is built from 17 residues.

The chain links TRBV29-1 to TRBJ2-1, with D uncertain. CDR3 size: 11 residues. Germline CDR1 reads SQVTM; CDR2 reads ANQGSEA. The ends were cut back, 4 bases at V and 7 bases at J, with 8 bases in the middle. The CDR3 DNA sequence: TGCAGCGTTGGAACTATAAATGAGCAGTTCTTC. Residues: CSVGTINEQFF.

The DNA of the CDR3 is TGTGCCAGCAGACTAGCGGGGGGGTTAAATGAGCAGTTCTTC. This gives the protein CASRLAGGLNEQFF. This chain links TRBV12-3 or TRBV12-4 with TRBJ2-1, with TRBD2 identical over 13 bases. The CDR3 runs to 14 residues. The ends lost 6 bases at V and 7 bases at J; junction bases unmatched: 3.

To note about this clonotype: The junction and the germline gene differ at one end; a read error may be behind it. The chain uses TRBV3-1 and TRBJ2-1; TRBD1 aligns across 7 bases. The length of the CDR3 is 13 residues. CDR1 and CDR2 from the germline V gene are LGHDT and YNNKEL (reference sequence). The CDR3 DNA follows: TGTGCCAGCGGGACAGACGCTTACAATGGGCAGTTCTTC. Protein: CASGTDAYNGQFF.

This chain connects TRBV7-3 to TRBJ2-4; perhaps TRBD2 as D (7 bases). The closer fit of TRBJ2-7 to the DNA end suggests the J call may be wrong. The CDR3 extends over 15 amino acids. Germline V CDR1 and CDR2: SGHTA, FQGTGA. The CDR3 DNA reads as TGTGCCAGCAGCCCTGGGGGGGGCAGGGAAAGCGAGCAGTACTTC. It yields the protein CASSPGGGRESEQYF.

This clonotype was detected only a few times. V gene TRBV7-3 combines with J gene TRBJ2-1; tentative D call: TRBD2 (6 bases). Trimming cost V 5 bases and J 3 bases, with 20 bases left between them. Germline V gives CDR1 SGHTA, CDR2 FQGTGA. CDR3 size: 17 residues. The CDR3 nucleotides are TGTGCCAGCAGCCAATACCCCGGGAGTGAGGGCTACAATGAGCAGTTCTTC. This gives the protein CASSQYPGSEGYNEQFF.

This clonotype turned up a few times. This chain uses TRBV7-3 with TRBJ2-3; 7 bases fit TRBD1. CDR1 is SGHTA and CDR2 is FQGTGA in the germline V gene. J lost 0 bases, V lost 6 bases, and 6 bases had no gene match. This CDR3 contains 15 residues. The CDR3 DNA sequence: TGTGCCAGCAGTACAGGGGTGGATAGCACAGATACGCAGTATTTT. Translated, it gives CASSTGVDSTDTQYF.

The chain carries TRBV11-3 and TRBJ2-3; a weak D match, TRBD2 (5 bases). V lost 3 bases, J lost 4 bases, and 23 bases lay in between. The CDR3 contains 18 residues. The V gene's germline CDR1 is SGHNT and CDR2 YENEEA. CDR3 region: CASSFESGLGWRADTQYF. In DNA, the CDR3 is TGTGCCAGCAGCTTCGAATCGGGATTAGGCTGGCGCGCAGATACGCAGTATTTT.

This clonotype occurred a few times. The chain links TRBV5-1 to TRBJ2-3; TRBD2 matches 9 bases. The CDR3 consists of 16 residues. From germline, CDR1 is SGHRS and CDR2 YFSETQ. Trimming took 4 bases from V and 4 from J; bases not matched to a gene: 10. The CDR3 here is CASSPEAGGLADTQYF. CDR3 bases: TGCGCCAGCAGCCCGGAGGCGGGAGGGCTCGCAGATACGCAGTATTTT. Supplemented by reference TRBV5-1 and TRBJ2-3, the full variable domain reads KAGVTQTPRYLIKTRGQQVTLSCSPISGHRSVSWYQQTPGQGLQFLFEYFSETQRNKGNFPGRFSGRQFSNSRSEMNVSTLELGDSALYLCASSPEAGGLADTQYFGPGTRLTVL.

This chain connects TRBV14 to TRBJ2-7; D perhaps matches TRBD2 (6 bases). With 3 bases removed from V and 2 bases from J, the gap between germline ends came to 14 bases. The CDR3 consists of 15 residues. Germline V CDR1 and CDR2: SGHDN, FVKESK. CDR3 coding DNA: TGTGCCAGCAGCCAGTGGAGGGCTGCGACCTACGAGCAGTACTTC. This encodes CASSQWRAATYEQYF.

As to this clonotype: One junction end does not reproduce the germline sequence, and a read error may be involved. The chain links TRBV2 to TRBJ2-7; D possibly corresponds to TRBD1 (6 bases). The CDR3 is 15 residues long. Germline V CDR1 and CDR2: SNHLY, FYNNEI. The CDR3 DNA follows: TGTACCAGCAGTCTCCATAAGGGACACGGTTACGAGCAGTACTTC. Amino acid sequence: CTSSLHKGHGYEQYF.

V gene TRBV28 combines with J gene TRBJ2-4; 9 bases match TRBD2. The DNA end favors TRBJ2-7, so the J call may be wrong. This CDR3 has 15 residues. Germline CDR1 and CDR2: MDHEN and SYDVKM. In DNA, the CDR3 is TGTGCCAGCAGACCCGGGACTAGCATATCCTACGAGCAGTACTTC. Protein: CASRPGTSISYEQYF.

The rearrangement uses TRBV28 and TRBJ2-5; either TRBD1 or TRBD2 may fit D (5 bases each). Germline assignment: CDR1 MDHEN and CDR2 SYDVKM. CDR3 size: 15 residues. With 5 bases removed from V and 7 bases from J, the gap between germline ends came to 20 bases. The CDR3 spells CASSEEARAWGTQYF. CDR3 nucleotide sequence: TGTGCCAGCAGTGAGGAGGCCAGGGCGTGGGGGACCCAGTACTTC.

This clonotype was observed a few times. V is TRBV5-1 and J is TRBJ2-1; a possible D gene is TRBD1 (6 bases). CDR3 length: 14 residues. Germline CDR1 reads SGHRS; CDR2 reads YFSETQ. The V gene lost 2 bases and the J gene lost 6 bases, with 12 bases spanning the gap. CDR3 sequence reads: CASSFNRVGNEQFF. In DNA form, the CDR3 reads TGCGCCAGCAGCTTCAACAGGGTAGGCAATGAGCAGTTCTTC.